One sample yielded the 23 T cell receptor beta chains listed below, sequenced in a study of ipilimumab plus nivolumab after autologous stem cell transplantation. The protocol was immunoSEQ multiplex PCR, while the TCRdb copy is restricted to in-frame clones and leaves out a portion. The repertoire holds about 83,000 clones, with around 80% as singletons. Sequencing was performed on PBMCs, taken in a trial of ipilimumab plus nivolumab as post-transplant consolidation. The receptors originated from a male donor with diffuse large B-cell lymphoma.

The gene calls are TRBV19 and TRBJ2-1, with 7 bases that match TRBD2. The CDR3 length is 15 residues. The V gene's germline CDR1 is LNHDA and CDR2 SQIVND (reference sequence). V dropped 3 bases and J dropped 2; count of bases not matched to a gene: 4. The CDR3 nucleotides are TGTGCCAGTAGTATGGGGACTAAGACCTACAATGAGCAGTTCTTC. The encoded protein is CASSMGTKTYNEQFF.

This chain uses TRBV9 with TRBJ1-1; the D is unclear. The CDR3 sequence is 11 residues long. The V gene's germline CDR1 is SGDLS and CDR2 YYNGEE. V dropped 4 bases and J dropped 6 bases, with 7 bases sitting between them. CDR3 amino acids: CASSPRSEAFF. DNA of the CDR3: TGTGCCAGCAGCCCCAGGTCTGAAGCTTTCTTT.

This chain connects TRBV9 to TRBJ1-5; D unclear. CDR3 length: 13 amino acids. The V end lost 0 bases, the J end lost 11 bases, and 12 bases lay between the germline ends. Per germline, CDR1 SGDLS and CDR2 YYNGEE. CDR3 nucleotides: TGTGCCAGCAGCGTAGAGCCGGTGGGGACCCAGCATTTT. Its translation is CASSVEPVGTQHF.

The V and J genes are TRBV6-6 and TRBJ2-1; 8 positions agree with TRBD2. The J segment lost 9 bases and the V segment lost 2 bases, leaving 6 bases of the junction unmatched. This CDR3 has 14 residues. Germline assignment: CDR1 MNHNY and CDR2 SVGAGI (reference sequence). The chain's CDR3 is CASSYRAGGSEQFF. The DNA for the CDR3 is TGTGCCAGCAGTTACAGGGCGGGGGGCTCTGAGCAGTTCTTC.

V usage is TRBV6-5 and J usage is TRBJ2-3, with a tentative D call TRBD1 (6 bases). The CDR3 is 15 residues long. Germline CDR1 and CDR2: MNHEY and SVGAGI. Trimming took 6 bases from V and 0 from J, leaving 13 bases between them. CDR3 loop: CASRTTGASTDTQYF. The CDR3 nucleotides are TGTGCCAGCAGAACGACAGGAGCTAGCACAGATACGCAGTATTTT.

V gene TRBV5-6 combines with J gene TRBJ2-3; 10 nucleotides match TRBD1. This CDR3 spans 16 amino acids. Trimming took 5 bases from V and 0 from J; bases not matched to a gene: 6. Germline V gene data show CDR1 as SGHDT and CDR2 as YYEEEE. DNA for the CDR3: TGTGCCAGCAGAAAGGGGGGACAGGGGAGCACAGATACGCAGTATTTT. It codes for CASRKGGQGSTDTQYF.

The chain links TRBV2 to TRBJ2-2; no reliable D call. V was shortened by 3 bases and J by 1 base, with 6 bases between the two germline ends. This CDR3 is built from 14 residues. The germline gives CDR1 SNHLY, CDR2 FYNNEI. As DNA, the CDR3 is TGTGCCAGCAGTGACGGCCAGAACACCGGGGAGCTGTTTTTT. Protein sequence: CASSDGQNTGELFF. The full variable domain, in which reference TRBV2 and TRBJ2-2 provide the parts outside the CDR3, is EPEVTQTPSHQVTQMGQEVILRCVPISNHLYFYWYRQILGQKVEFLVSFYNNEISEKSEIFDDQFSVERPDGSNFTLKIRSTKLEDSAMYFCASSDGQNTGELFFGEGSRLTVL.

The chain employs TRBV15 and TRBJ1-1; D is unclear. Trimming removed 0 bases from V and 4 bases from J, with 15 bases in between. This CDR3 has 16 residues. Germline loops: CDR1 LNHNV, CDR2 YYDKDF (reference sequence). Here the CDR3 DNA reads TGTGCCACCAGCAGAGATCATAACCCCCTGGGCACTGAAGCTTTCTTT. Translation: CATSRDHNPLGTEAFF.

The CDR3 nucleotides are TGTGCCAGCACCTACACCGGGGAGCTGTTTTTT. It codes for CASTYTGELFF. The chain recombines TRBV7-9 with TRBJ2-2; no reliable D call. There are 11 residues in the CDR3. V was trimmed by 7 bases and J by 3 bases, leaving 3 bases between them. Germline-derived CDR1 and CDR2 are SEHNR and FQNEAQ (reference sequence).

The chain employs TRBV30 and TRBJ2-1; D is perhaps TRBD2 (7 bases). The V and J ends lost 4 bases and 8 bases respectively, with 12 bases between them. Germline V gene sequence: CDR1 GTSNPN, CDR2 SVGIG (reference sequence). The CDR3 covers 12 residues. The CDR3 bases are TGTGCCTGGAAAGGGGGGGCGTATGAGCAGTTCTTC. It specifies CAWKGGAYEQFF.

CDR3 residues: CASVTTRTTGELFF. The DNA of the CDR3 is TGTGCCAGCGTCACCACCAGGACCACCGGGGAGCTGTTTTTT. J is TRBJ2-2 and V is TRBV18; no reliable D call. Germline V gene lookup returns CDR1 KGHSH and CDR2 LQKENI. Trimming shortened V by 8 bases and J by 4 bases, and 14 bases separated the two germline ends. The CDR3 is 14 amino acids.

The rearrangement links TRBV7-2 to TRBJ2-3; D is possibly TRBD2 (5 bases). The CDR3 runs 13 residues. Per the germline V gene, CDR1 is SGHTA and CDR2 is FQGNSA. V was cut by 5 bases and J by 5 bases, with 11 bases left in between. The CDR3 sequence is CASSLEGLDTQYF. The CDR3 DNA follows: TGTGCCAGCAGCCTAGAGGGTCTAGATACGCAGTATTTT.

V and J are TRBV7-9 and TRBJ2-3, with 9 bases identical to TRBD2. The germline gives CDR1 SEHNR, CDR2 FQNEAQ (reference sequence). The CDR3 extends over 17 amino acids. The V segment lost 2 bases and the J segment 0 bases; nucleotides outside the gene matches: 6. This chain's CDR3 is CASSLIPRGGSTDTQYF. DNA of the CDR3: TGTGCCAGCAGCTTAATTCCGCGGGGGGGGAGCACAGATACGCAGTATTTT. Variable domain in full (rest from reference TRBV7-9 and TRBJ2-3): DTGVSQNPRHKITKRGQNVTFRCDPISEHNRLYWYRQTLGQGPEFLTYFQNEAQLEKSRLLSDRFSAERPKGSFSTLEIQRTEQGDSAMYLCASSLIPRGGSTDTQYFGPGTRLTVL.

CDR3 in amino acids: CASSTPKTGFEQYF. Here the CDR3 DNA reads TGTGCCAGCAGTACACCGAAAACAGGTTTTGAGCAGTACTTC. This chain connects TRBV6-6 to TRBJ2-7; D possibly corresponds to TRBD1 (5 bases). This CDR3 has 14 residues. CDR1 is MNHNY and CDR2 is SVGAGI in the germline V gene (reference sequence). With 5 bases removed from V and 7 bases from J, the gap between germline ends came to 18 bases.

This chain links TRBV6-5 with TRBJ2-3; 12 bases fit TRBD2. V trimming: 4 bases; J trimming: 5 bases; junction bases outside the gene matches: 7. CDR1 and CDR2 (germline): MNHEY, SVGAGI. This CDR3 contains 16 residues. CDR3 residues: CASSFLAGGKQDTQYF. The CDR3 region has the DNA TGTGCCAGCAGTTTTCTAGCGGGGGGGAAGCAAGATACGCAGTATTTT.

This clone came up a few times. The chain recombines TRBV10-3 with TRBJ1-6; a weak D match, TRBD1 (5 bases). Germline assignment: CDR1 ENHRY and CDR2 SYGVKD. This CDR3 is 13 amino acids long. Trimming took off 6 bases at V and 10 bases at J, with 13 bases between the two ends. The CDR3 nucleotides read TGTGCCATCAGGAACGACAGTTTCTCACCCCTCCACTTT. Protein product: CAIRNDSFSPLHF.

This clone was seen once. The chain combines TRBV7-9 with TRBJ1-2; the D is unclear. This CDR3 is 16 amino acids long. From germline, CDR1 is SEHNR and CDR2 FQNEAQ (reference sequence). The germline V and J ends were trimmed by 2 bases and 4 bases, with 17 bases remaining between them. The CDR3 DNA reads as TGTGCCAGCAGCTTATTCCCTAGGACTGCAACCTATGGCTACACCTTC. Translated: CASSLFPRTATYGYTF.

The V gene is TRBV10-2, the J gene TRBJ2-7, with TRBD1 as a possible D gene (6 bases). In germline, CDR1 is WSHSY, CDR2 SAAADI. V gave up 7 bases and J gave up 5 bases, with 21 bases separating them. The CDR3 length is 15 residues. As DNA, the CDR3 is TGCGCCAGCAATGGGCGGGCAGGGGAAATGAACGAGCAGTACTTC. Protein: CASNGRAGEMNEQYF.

The chain joins TRBV5-4 to TRBJ1-4; weak D call: TRBD1 (6 bases). Germline V gene data show CDR1 as SGHNT and CDR2 as YYREEE (reference sequence). The germline V and J ends were trimmed by 0 bases and 8 bases, with 17 bases remaining between them. This CDR3 is built from 16 residues. The CDR3 region has the DNA TGTGCCAGCAGCTTGGTCTCGACAGGCGGTGAGGAAAAACTGTTTTTT. Translated: CASSLVSTGGEEKLFF.

The V call is TRBV19, the J call TRBJ2-2; 8 bases fit TRBD1. Losses at the gene ends were 0 bases for V and 6 bases for J; bases not matched to a gene: 9. Germline CDR1 reads LNHDA; CDR2 reads SQIVND (reference sequence). The CDR3 totals 17 residues. The CDR3 DNA reads TGTGCCAGTAGTATAGACAGGGGGCGAGGAGTGTCCGGGGAGCTGTTTTTT. Amino acids: CASSIDRGRGVSGELFF.

This chain links TRBV5-1 with TRBJ2-5; 8 positions match TRBD2. The V gene's germline CDR1 is SGHRS and CDR2 YFSETQ. The J segment lost 1 base and the V segment lost 3 bases, leaving 5 bases of the junction unmatched. This CDR3 is built from 15 residues. The CDR3 spells CASSSLRGGQETQYF. DNA for the CDR3: TGCGCCAGCAGCTCCCTACGGGGGGGCCAAGAGACCCAGTACTTC. The full variable domain, with the rest looked up from reference TRBV5-1 and TRBJ2-5, is KAGVTQTPRYLIKTRGQQVTLSCSPISGHRSVSWYQQTPGQGLQFLFEYFSETQRNKGNFPGRFSGRQFSNSRSEMNVSTLELGDSALYLCASSSLRGGQETQYFGPGTRLLVL.

This chain joins TRBV5-3 and TRBJ1-5; the D is unclear. TRBV5-3 counts as an open reading frame of uncertain function. The CDR3 has 16 amino acids. Trimming removed 0 bases from V and 3 bases from J, with 13 bases in between. In nucleotides, the CDR3 is TGTGCCAGAAGCTTGGCCCAACGATTATCCAATCAGCCCCAGCATTTT. This codes for CARSLAQRLSNQPQHF.

V and J are TRBV20-1 and TRBJ2-3; D uncertain. V was clipped by 7 bases and J by 3 bases, with 8 bases between them. The CDR3 is 11 residues long. Per germline, CDR1 DFQATT and CDR2 SNEGSKA (reference sequence). Written as DNA, the CDR3 is TGCAGTGAGCGTAAAACAGATACGCAGTATTTT. Translating it yields CSERKTDTQYF.